The entry that follows covers one TCR beta chain sequence. The sample belongs to a study of shared T cell receptors in the human thymus. The V and J ends lost 2 bases and 0 bases respectively, with 11 bases between them. This CDR3 is 15 amino acids long. Germline CDR1 reads MDHEN; CDR2 reads SYDVKM. Method: immunoSEQ multiplex PCR; TCRdb's copy keeps in-frame clones and lacks some. The sample yields over 450,000 clones, around 82% seen once. The sample was also reused in another study, on human thymus T cells. From that second work: Resected material from corrective heart surgery provided the thymus tissue analysed. Unrelated people showed highly overlapping thymic repertoires, related research reported.

This sequence originates from a boy younger than two with a congenital heart defect. Specimen: thymocytes. The V call is TRBV28, the J call TRBJ2-7, with D perhaps TRBD1 (5 bases). This chain's CDR3 is CASSLRSGYSYEQYF. The CDR3 DNA follows: TGTGCCAGCAGTTTAAGGTCAGGGTACTCCTACGAGCAGTACTTC.